One TCR beta chain is described in this entry. What antigen it recognizes has not been identified. No clone much larger than this one lies a single base away; base qualities are absent. Patients with autoimmune disease history or receiving systemic immunosuppression were excluded from the trial. Peripheral blood for TCR sequencing was collected from all dose cohorts at baseline, on cycle 4 day 1, and on cycle 7 day 1. The samples were drawn from a first-in-human, open-label, multicenter phase I dose-escalation trial of ivuxolimab. Adults with locally advanced or metastatic melanoma, renal cell, hepatocellular, or head and neck squamous cell carcinoma were enrolled in the trial. Before TCR sequencing, CD4+ and CD8+ T cells were separately sorted from peripheral blood. The data originate from a study of OX40 agonist ivuxolimab in advanced cancers. Looking at the study overall: Ivuxolimab was an agonistic, fully human IgG2 monoclonal antibody directed against OX40 (CD134), a costimulatory receptor. Prior anti-PD-1, anti-PD-L1 or anti-CTLA-4 therapy was permitted, and 30% to 50% of dose-escalation patients had received checkpoint inhibitors. The paper reports the monotherapy dose-escalation portion (N = 52 patients) of the phase I ivuxolimab trial. Three dose-escalation patients achieved partial responses, one with hepatocellular carcinoma and two with cutaneous melanoma. Peripheral TCRbeta sequencing was intended to test whether TCR sequence diversity was altered and clonal T-cell expansion was caused by ivuxolimab. A male proportion of around 83% and a mean age of around 60 years, ranging from 23 to 79, were recorded for the dose-escalation cohort. Intravenous ivuxolimab was administered to patients every 2 weeks at six dose levels: 0.01, 0.1, 0.3, 1.5, 3 and 10 mg/kg. Of the approximately 50 dose-escalation patients, hepatocellular carcinoma was present in about 20, melanoma in approximately 15, renal cell carcinoma in 9 and head and neck cancer in 9.

For sequencing of the TCRbeta CDR3 region, genomic DNA was extracted from the sorted cells. TCRbeta CDR3 regions were sequenced using the immunoSEQ Assay. The source is immuneACCESS, and TCRdb retained only in-frame sequences with V and J called. Part of the clones is not carried over; for the studies checked, unresolved V genes explain less than half of this, and the remainder is unexplained. This sample is represented by tens of thousands of clones; more than 70% of them were singletons. The top ten clones comprise approximately 9.1% of the sample. The investigation overall reported the following: Low levels of normalized T-cell clonal expansion were also seen in some patients who did not respond. Which antigens the clonally expanded peripheral T cells were specific for was not determined. Partial responders in the 0.1-3.0 mg/kg groups had among the lowest normalized peripheral clonal expansion, especially among CD8+ T cells. After ivuxolimab, more expanded clones were found on average in CD8+ T cells than in CD4+ T cells. At doses of 0.1 to 3.0 mg/kg, clonal expansion of both CD4+ and CD8+ blood T cells was observed from baseline to week 6.

Counted from cysteine to phenylalanine, this CDR3 has 14 amino acids. Only the CDR3 DNA stays, 42 bases, in frame from base 1. Based on the germline V gene, the CDR1 and CDR2 sequences are ENHRY and SYGVKD. Trimming takes 11 bases from V and 2 bases from J, and the germline ends sit 16 bases apart. The sequencing used CD4+ or CD8+ T cells sorted from blood, collected in a trial of the OX40 agonist ivuxolimab. This receptor chain uses TRBV10-3 and TRBJ2-1, with TRBD1 tentatively as D gene (6 bases match). The TCR originated in an adult with an advanced solid tumor such as melanoma, head and neck, liver or kidney cancer. The DNA sequence is given as TGTGCCTCACGGACAGCCGGCCCCTACAATGAGCAGTTCTTC. This is translated as CASRTAGPYNEQFF.